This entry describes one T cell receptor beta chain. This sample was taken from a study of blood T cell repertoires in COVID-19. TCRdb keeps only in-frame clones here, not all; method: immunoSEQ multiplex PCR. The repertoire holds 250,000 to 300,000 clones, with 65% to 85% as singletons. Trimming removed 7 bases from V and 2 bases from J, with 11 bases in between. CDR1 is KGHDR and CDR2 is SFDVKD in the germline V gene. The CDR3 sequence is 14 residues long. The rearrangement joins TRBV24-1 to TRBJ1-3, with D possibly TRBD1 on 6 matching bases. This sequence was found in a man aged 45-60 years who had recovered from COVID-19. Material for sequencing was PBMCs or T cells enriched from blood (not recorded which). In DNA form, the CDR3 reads TGTGCCACCAGATGCGACAGGACTGGAAACACCATATATTTT. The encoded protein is CATRCDRTGNTIYF.